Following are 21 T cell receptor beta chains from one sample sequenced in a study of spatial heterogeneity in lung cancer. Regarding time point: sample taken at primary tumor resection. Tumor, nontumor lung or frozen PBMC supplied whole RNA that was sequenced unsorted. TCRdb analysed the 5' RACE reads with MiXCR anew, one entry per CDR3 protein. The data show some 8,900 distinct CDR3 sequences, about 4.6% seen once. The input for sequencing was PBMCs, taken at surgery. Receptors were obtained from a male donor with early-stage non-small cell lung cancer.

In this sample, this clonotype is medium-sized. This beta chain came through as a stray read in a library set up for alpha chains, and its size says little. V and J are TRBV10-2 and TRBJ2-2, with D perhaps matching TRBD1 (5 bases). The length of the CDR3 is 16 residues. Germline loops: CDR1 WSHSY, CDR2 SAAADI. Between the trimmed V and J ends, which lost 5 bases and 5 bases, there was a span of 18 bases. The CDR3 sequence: CASSPSRAGWTGELFF. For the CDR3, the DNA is TGCGCCAGCAGTCCCAGTCGAGCAGGGTGGACCGGGGAGCTGTTTTTT.

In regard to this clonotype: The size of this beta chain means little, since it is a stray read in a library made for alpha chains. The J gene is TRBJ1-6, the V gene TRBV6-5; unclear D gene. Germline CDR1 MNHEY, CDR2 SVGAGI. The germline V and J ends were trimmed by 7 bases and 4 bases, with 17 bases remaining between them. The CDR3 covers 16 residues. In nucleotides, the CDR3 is TGTGCCAGCACTAAGACCGGAGGGATTTATAATTCACCCCTCCACTTT. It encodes CASTKTGGIYNSPLHF.

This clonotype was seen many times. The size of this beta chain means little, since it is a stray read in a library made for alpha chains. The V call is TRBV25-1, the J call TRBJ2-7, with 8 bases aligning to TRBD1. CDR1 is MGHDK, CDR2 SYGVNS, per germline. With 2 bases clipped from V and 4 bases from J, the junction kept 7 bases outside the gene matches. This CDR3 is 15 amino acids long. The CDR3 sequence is CASSETGGRGYEQYF. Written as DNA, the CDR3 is TGTGCCAGCAGTGAAACAGGGGGTAGAGGGTACGAGCAGTACTTC.

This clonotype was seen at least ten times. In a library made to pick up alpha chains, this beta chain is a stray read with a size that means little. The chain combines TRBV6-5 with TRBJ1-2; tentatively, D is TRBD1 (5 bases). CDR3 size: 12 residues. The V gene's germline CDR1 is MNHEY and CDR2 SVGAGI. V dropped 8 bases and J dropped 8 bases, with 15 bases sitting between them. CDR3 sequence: CASAGAASGYTF. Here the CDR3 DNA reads TGTGCCAGCGCTGGGGCAGCCTCCGGCTACACCTTC.

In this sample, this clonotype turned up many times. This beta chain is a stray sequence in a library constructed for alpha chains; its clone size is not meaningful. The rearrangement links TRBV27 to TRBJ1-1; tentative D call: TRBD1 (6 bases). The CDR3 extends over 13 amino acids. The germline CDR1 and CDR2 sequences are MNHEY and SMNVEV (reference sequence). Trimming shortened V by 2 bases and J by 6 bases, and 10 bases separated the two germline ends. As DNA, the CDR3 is TGTGCCAGCAGTTTACTCAGACAGGCTGAAGCTTTCTTT. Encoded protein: CASSLLRQAEAFF.

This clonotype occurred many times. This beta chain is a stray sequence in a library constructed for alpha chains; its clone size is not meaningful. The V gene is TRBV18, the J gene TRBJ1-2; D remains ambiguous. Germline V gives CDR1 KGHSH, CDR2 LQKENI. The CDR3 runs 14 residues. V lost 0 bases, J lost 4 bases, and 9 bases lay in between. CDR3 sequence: CASSPPTPFYGYTF. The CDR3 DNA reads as TGTGCCAGCTCACCACCGACCCCGTTCTATGGCTACACCTTC.

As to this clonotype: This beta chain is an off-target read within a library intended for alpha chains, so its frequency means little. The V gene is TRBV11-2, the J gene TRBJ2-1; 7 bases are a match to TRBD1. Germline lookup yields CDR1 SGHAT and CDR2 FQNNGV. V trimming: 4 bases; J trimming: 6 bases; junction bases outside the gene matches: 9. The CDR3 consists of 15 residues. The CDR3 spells CASSSRDRSINEQFF. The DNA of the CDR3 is TGTGCCAGCAGCTCCCGGGACAGATCCATCAATGAGCAGTTCTTC.

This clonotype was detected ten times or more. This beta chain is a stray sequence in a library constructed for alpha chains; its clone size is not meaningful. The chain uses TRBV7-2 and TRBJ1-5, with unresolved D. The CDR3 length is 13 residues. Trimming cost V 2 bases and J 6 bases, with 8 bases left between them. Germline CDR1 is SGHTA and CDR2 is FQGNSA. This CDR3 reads CASSLLSSQPQHF. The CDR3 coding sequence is TGTGCCAGCAGCTTACTTTCCAGTCAGCCCCAGCATTTT.

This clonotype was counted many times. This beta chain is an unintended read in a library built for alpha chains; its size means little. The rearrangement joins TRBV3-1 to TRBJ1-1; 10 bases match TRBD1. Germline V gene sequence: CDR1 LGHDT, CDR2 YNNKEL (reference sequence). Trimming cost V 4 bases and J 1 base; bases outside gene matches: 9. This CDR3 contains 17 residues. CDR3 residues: CASSRPGTGVRNTEAFF. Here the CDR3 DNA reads TGTGCCAGCAGCCGTCCCGGGACAGGGGTTCGGAACACTGAAGCTTTCTTT.

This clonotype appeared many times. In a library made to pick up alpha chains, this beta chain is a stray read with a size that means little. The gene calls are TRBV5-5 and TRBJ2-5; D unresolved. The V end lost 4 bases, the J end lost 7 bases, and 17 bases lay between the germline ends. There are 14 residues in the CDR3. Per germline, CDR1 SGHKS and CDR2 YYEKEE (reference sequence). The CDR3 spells CASSTVNKPMTQYF. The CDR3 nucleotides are TGTGCCAGCAGCACCGTAAATAAACCGATGACCCAGTACTTC.

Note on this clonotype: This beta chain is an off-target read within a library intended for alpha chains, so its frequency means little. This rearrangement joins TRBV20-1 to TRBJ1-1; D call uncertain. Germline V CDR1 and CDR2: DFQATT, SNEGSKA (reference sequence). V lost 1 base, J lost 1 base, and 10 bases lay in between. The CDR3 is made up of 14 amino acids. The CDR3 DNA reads TGCAGTGCTAGAGTCGGAGCTACGAACACTGAAGCTTTCTTT. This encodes CSARVGATNTEAFF.

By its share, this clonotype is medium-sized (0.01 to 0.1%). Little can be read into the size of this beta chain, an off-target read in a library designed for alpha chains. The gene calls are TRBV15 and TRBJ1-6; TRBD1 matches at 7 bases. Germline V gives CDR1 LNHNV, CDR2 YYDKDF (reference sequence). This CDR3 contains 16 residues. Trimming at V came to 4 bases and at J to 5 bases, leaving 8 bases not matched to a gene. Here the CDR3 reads CATSIPGTEDNSPLHF. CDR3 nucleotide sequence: TGTGCCACCAGCATTCCCGGGACAGAAGATAATTCACCCCTCCACTTT.

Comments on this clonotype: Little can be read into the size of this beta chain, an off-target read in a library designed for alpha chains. CDR3 nucleotide sequence: TGTGCCAGCACTGACGGAAACTCCTACGAGCAGTACTTC. Its protein product is CASTDGNSYEQYF. The gene calls are TRBV6-2 or TRBV6-3 and TRBJ2-7; no firm D call. CDR1 is MNHEY and CDR2 is SVGEGT in the germline V gene. This CDR3 contains 13 residues. The V end was cut by 7 bases, the J end by 0 bases, with 10 bases between.

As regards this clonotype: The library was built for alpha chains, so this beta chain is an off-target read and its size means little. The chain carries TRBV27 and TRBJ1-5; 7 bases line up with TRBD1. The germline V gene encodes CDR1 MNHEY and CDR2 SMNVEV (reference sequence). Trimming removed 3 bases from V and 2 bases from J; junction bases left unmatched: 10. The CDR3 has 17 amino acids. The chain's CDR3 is CASSFSKGAMGNQPQHF. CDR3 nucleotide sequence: TGTGCCAGCAGTTTCTCGAAGGGGGCTATGGGCAATCAGCCCCAGCATTTT.

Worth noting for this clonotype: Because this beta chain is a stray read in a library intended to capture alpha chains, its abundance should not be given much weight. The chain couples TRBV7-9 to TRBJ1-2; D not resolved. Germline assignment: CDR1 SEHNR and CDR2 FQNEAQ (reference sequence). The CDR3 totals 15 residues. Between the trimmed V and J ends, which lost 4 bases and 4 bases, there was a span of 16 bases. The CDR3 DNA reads TGTGCCAGCAGCTCCCTTGGGGTGATGGGCTATGGCTACACCTTC. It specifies CASSSLGVMGYGYTF.

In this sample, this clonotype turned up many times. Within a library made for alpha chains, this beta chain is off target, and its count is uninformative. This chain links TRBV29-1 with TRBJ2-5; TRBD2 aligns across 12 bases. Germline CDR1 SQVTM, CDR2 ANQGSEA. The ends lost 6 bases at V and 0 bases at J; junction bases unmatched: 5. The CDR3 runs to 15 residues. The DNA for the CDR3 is TGCAGCGTAGGTACTAGCGGGGGGTACCAAGAGACCCAGTACTTC. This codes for CSVGTSGGYQETQYF.

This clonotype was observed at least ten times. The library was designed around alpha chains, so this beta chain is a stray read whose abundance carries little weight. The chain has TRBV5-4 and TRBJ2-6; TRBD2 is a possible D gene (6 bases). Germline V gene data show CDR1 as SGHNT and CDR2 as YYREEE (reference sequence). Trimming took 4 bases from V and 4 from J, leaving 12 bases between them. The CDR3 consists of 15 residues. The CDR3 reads CASSRGLGGANVLTF. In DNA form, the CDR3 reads TGTGCCAGCAGCCGGGGACTTGGGGGGGCCAACGTCCTGACTTTC.

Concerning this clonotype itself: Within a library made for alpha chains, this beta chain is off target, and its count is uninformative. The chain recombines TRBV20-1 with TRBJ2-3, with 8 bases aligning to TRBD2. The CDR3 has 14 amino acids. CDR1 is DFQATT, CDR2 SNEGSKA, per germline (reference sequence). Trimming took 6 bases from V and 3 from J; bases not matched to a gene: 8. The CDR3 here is CSAKLAVGTDTQYF. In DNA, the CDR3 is TGCAGTGCAAAACTAGCGGTTGGTACAGATACGCAGTATTTT.

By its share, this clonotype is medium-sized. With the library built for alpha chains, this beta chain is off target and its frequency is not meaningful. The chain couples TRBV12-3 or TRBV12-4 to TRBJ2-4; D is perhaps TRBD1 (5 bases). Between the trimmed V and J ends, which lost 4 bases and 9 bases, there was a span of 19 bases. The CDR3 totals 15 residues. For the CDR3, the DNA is TGTGCCAGCAGTTCGGCGGACAATCCTCTGTCCATTCAGTACTTC. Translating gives CASSSADNPLSIQYF.

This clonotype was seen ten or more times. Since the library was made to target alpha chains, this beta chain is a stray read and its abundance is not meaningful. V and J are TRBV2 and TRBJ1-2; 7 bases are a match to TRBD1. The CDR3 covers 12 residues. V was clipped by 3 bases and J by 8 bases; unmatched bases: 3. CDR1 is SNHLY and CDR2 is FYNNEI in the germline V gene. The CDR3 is CASSENRGGYTF. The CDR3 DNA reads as TGTGCCAGCAGTGAGAACAGGGGCGGCTACACCTTC.

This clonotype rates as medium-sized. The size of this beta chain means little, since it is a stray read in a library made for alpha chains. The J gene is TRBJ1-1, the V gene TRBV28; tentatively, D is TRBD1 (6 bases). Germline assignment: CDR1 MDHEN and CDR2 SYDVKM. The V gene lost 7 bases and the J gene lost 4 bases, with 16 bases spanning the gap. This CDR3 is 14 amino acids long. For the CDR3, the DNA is TGTGCCAGCACCCTCAGGGGACCTTTCACTGAAGCTTTCTTT. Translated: CASTLRGPFTEAFF.